The 6 T cell receptor beta chains below all came from one sample that was sequenced in a study of blood T cell repertoires in COVID-19. TCRdb keeps only in-frame clones here, not all; method: immunoSEQ multiplex PCR. The sample holds around 130,000 clones, about four fifths seen once. Sequencing was done on a sample of PBMCs or T cells enriched from blood (not recorded which). These receptors came from a woman between 50 and 59 years old with acute COVID-19.

The gene calls are TRBV6-1 and TRBJ1-1; 12 bases match TRBD1. The CDR3 sequence is 17 residues long. Germline assignment: CDR1 MNHNS and CDR2 SASEGT. V trimming: 0 bases; J trimming: 5 bases; junction bases outside the gene matches: 7. The CDR3 here is CASSEAMGQGALTEAFF. Here the CDR3 DNA reads TGTGCCAGCAGTGAAGCGATGGGACAGGGGGCGCTGACTGAAGCTTTCTTT.

This clone appeared once. V is TRBV24-1 and J is TRBJ2-2; 10 nucleotides agree with TRBD1. The CDR3 totals 15 residues. Germline trimming cut 3 bases from V and 6 bases from J; bases unmatched to any gene: 3. CDR1 KGHDR and CDR2 SFDVKD come from the germline V gene. This chain's CDR3 is CATSDIGQGAGELFF. Written as DNA, the CDR3 is TGTGCCACCAGTGATATCGGACAGGGGGCCGGGGAGCTGTTTTTT.

Regarding this clone: One end of the junction does not line up with germline, which may come from a read error. The chain is built from TRBV18 and TRBJ2-1, with 9 bases fitting TRBD2. CDR1 and CDR2 from the germline V gene are KGHSH and LQKENI. The CDR3 has 15 amino acids. The CDR3 here is CASSPAAGGRNEQLF. The CDR3 coding sequence is TGTGCCAGCTCACCAGCGGCGGGAGGGCGGAATGAGCAGCTCTTC.

V is TRBV6-2 or TRBV6-3 and J is TRBJ2-2, with 14 bases aligning to TRBD2. The V and J ends lost 4 bases and 7 bases, in that order; junction bases with no gene match: 11. This CDR3 spans 18 amino acids. In germline, CDR1 is MNHEY, CDR2 SVGEGT. CDR3 nucleotides: TGTGCCAGCAGTTCTACCTTCGGGACTAGCGGGAGAATCGGGGAGCTGTTTTTT. Translated: CASSSTFGTSGRIGELFF.

The chain couples TRBV5-6 to TRBJ2-1, with D possibly matching TRBD2 (6 bases). CDR3 length equals 13 residues. The ends were cut back, 4 bases at V and 9 bases at J, with 14 bases in the middle. The V gene's germline CDR1 is SGHDT and CDR2 YYEEEE. CDR3 loop: CASSLGSLGEQFF. The DNA of the CDR3 is TGTGCCAGCAGCCTCGGGAGTCTGGGTGAGCAGTTCTTC. Filled out from reference TRBV5-6 and TRBJ2-1, the complete variable domain reads DAGVTQSPTHLIKTRGQQVTLRCSPKSGHDTVSWYQQALGQGPQFIFQYYEEEERQRGNFPDRFSGHQFPNYSSELNVNALLLGDSALYLCASSLGSLGEQFFGPGTRLTVL.

V and J are TRBV7-3 and TRBJ2-1; possibly TRBD1 for D (7 bases). The V end lost 3 bases, the J end lost 8 bases, and 17 bases lay between the germline ends. Looked up from germline, CDR1 is SGHTA and CDR2 is FQGTGA. The CDR3 has 15 residues. DNA of the CDR3: TGTGCCAGCAGCTTCGGGCAGGGGGGTTATTATGAGCAGTTCTTC. It yields the protein CASSFGQGGYYEQFF.